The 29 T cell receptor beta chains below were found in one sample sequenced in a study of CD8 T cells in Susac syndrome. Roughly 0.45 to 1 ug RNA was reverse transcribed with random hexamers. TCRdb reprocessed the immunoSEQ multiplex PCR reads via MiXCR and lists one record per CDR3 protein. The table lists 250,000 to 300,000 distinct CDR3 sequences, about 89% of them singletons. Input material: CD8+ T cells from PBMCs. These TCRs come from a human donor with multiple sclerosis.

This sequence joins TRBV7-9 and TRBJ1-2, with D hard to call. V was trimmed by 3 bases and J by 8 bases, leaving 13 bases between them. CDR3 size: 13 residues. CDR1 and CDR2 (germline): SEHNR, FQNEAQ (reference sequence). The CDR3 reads CASSFGEPAGYTF. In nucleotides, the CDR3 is TGTGCCAGCAGCTTTGGGGAGCCAGCCGGCTACACCTTC.

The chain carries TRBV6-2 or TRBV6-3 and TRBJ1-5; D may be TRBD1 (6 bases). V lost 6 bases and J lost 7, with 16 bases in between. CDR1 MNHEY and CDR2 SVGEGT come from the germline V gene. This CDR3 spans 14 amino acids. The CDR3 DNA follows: TGTGCCAGCAGGCGACCAGGGGTCGGCCAGCCCCAGCATTTT. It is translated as CASRRPGVGQPQHF.

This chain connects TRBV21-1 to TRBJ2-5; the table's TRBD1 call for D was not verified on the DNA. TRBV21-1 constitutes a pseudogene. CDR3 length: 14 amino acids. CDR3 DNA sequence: TGTGCCAGCAGCAACGGGGACACCGAAGAGACCCAGTACTTC. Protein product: CASSNGDTEETQYF.

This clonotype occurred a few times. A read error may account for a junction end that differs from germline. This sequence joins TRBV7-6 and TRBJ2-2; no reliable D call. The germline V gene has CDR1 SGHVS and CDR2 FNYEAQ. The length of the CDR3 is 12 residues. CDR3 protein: CASSYGTGELFF. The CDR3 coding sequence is TGTGCTAGCAGCTATGGGACCGGGGAGCTGTTTTTT.

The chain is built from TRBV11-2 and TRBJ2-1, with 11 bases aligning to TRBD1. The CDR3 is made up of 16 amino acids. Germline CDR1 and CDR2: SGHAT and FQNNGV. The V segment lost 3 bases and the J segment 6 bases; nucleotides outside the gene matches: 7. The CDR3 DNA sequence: TGTGCCAGCAGCTTTGGGGGACAGGGGGTCCGCAATGAGCAGTTCTTC. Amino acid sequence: CASSFGGQGVRNEQFF.

The CDR3 region has the DNA TGTGCCAGCAGTTTCGGGGATCAGCCCCAGCATTTT. It specifies CASSFGDQPQHF. The chain links TRBV12-3 or TRBV12-4 to TRBJ1-5; D is uncertain. Trimming left V 3 bases short and J 5 bases short, with 5 bases between. The CDR3 runs 12 residues.

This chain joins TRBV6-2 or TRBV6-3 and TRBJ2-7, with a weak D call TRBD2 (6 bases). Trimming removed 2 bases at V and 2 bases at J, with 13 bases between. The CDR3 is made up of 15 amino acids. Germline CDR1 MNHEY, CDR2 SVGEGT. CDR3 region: CASSYRGGTPYEQYF. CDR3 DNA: TGTGCCAGCAGTTACAGGGGCGGGACCCCCTACGAGCAGTACTTC.

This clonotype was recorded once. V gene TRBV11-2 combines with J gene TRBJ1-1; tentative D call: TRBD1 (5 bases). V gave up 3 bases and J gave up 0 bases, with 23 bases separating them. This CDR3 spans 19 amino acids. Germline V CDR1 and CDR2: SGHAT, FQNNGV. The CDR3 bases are TGTGCCAGCAGCTTTTTGCTGGGACCATCACTTGGGATGAACACTGAAGCTTTCTTT. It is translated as CASSFLLGPSLGMNTEAFF.

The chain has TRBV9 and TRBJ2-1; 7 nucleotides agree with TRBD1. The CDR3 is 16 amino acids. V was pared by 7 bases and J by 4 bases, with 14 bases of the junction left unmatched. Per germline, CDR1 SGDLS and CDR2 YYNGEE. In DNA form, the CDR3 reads TGTGCCAGCCAACCGAGGTCCGGGACAGAGTACAATGAGCAGTTCTTC. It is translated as CASQPRSGTEYNEQFF.

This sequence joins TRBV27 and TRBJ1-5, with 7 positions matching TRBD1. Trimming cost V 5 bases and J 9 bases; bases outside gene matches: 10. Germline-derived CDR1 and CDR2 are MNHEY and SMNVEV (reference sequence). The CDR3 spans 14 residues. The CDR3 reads CASSMGTASRPQHF. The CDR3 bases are TGTGCCAGCAGTATGGGGACAGCCAGTCGGCCCCAGCATTTT.

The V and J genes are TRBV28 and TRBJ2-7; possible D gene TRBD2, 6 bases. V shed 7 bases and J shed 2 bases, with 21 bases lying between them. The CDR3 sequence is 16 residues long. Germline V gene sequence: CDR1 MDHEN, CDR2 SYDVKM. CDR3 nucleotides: TGTGCCAGCACCACCAGTCGGGGGTCCCGGGCCTACGAGCAGTACTTC. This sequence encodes CASTTSRGSRAYEQYF.

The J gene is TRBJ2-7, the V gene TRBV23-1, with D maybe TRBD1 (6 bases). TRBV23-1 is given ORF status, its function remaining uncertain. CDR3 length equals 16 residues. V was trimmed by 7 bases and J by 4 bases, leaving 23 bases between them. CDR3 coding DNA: TGCGCCAGCACCCACCCAAGGGGGACACTTTTTTACGAGCAGTACTTC. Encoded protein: CASTHPRGTLFYEQYF.

CDR3: CASSYNQGRTYEQYF. DNA for the CDR3: TGTGCCAGCAGTTACAACCAGGGGAGGACCTACGAGCAGTACTTC. The chain joins TRBV6-6 to TRBJ2-7; D tentatively reads TRBD1 or TRBD2 (6 bases each). This CDR3 comprises 15 residues. V lost 2 bases and J lost 2, with 13 bases in between. Per germline, CDR1 MNHNY and CDR2 SVGAGI (reference sequence).

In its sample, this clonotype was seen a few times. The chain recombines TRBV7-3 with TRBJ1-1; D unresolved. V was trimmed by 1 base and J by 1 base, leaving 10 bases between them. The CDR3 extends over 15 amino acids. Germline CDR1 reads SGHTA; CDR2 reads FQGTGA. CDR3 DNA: TGTGCCAGCAGCTTAAGCGGACTAGCGAACACTGAAGCTTTCTTT. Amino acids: CASSLSGLANTEAFF.

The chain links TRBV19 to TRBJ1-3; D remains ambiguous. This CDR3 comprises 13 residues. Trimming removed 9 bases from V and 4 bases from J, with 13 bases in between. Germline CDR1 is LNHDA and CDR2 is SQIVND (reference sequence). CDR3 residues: CASTMSAGNTIYF. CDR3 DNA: TGTGCCAGCACGATGTCGGCGGGAAACACCATATATTTT.

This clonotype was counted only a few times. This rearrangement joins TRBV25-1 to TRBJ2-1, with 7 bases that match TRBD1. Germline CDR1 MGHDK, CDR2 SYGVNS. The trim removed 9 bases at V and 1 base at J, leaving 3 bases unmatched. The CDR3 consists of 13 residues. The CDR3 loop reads CASSGGSYNEQFF. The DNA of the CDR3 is TGTGCCAGTTCAGGGGGATCCTACAATGAGCAGTTCTTC.

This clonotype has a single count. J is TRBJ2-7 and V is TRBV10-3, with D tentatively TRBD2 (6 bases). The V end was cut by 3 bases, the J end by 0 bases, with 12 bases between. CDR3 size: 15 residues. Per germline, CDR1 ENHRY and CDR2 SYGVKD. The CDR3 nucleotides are TGTGCCATCAGTGATGCGGGGAGGACCTCCTACGAGCAGTACTTC. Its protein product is CAISDAGRTSYEQYF.

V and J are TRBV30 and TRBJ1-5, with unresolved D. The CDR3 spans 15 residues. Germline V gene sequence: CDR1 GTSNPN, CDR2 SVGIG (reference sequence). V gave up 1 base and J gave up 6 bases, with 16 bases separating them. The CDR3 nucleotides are TGTGCCTGGAGTGGGGTGGACGACCGGGGTCAGCCCCAGCATTTT. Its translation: CAWSGVDDRGQPQHF.

Here the CDR3 reads CASSQDRGAADTQYF. The CDR3 nucleotides are TGCGCCAGCAGCCAAGATCGGGGGGCGGCAGATACGCAGTATTTT. The chain is built from TRBV4-1 and TRBJ2-3; D might be TRBD2 (7 bases). The CDR3 sequence is 15 residues long. V dropped 0 bases and J dropped 4 bases, with 11 bases sitting between them. Germline V gene data show CDR1 as MGHRA and CDR2 as YSYEKL.

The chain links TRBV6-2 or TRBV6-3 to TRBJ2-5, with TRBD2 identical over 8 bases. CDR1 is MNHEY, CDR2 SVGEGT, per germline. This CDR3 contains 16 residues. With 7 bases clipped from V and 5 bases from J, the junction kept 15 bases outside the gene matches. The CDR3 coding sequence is TGTGCCAGCACTAACCTCAAGTCCAGCGGGAGCGAGACCCAGTACTTC. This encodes CASTNLKSSGSETQYF.

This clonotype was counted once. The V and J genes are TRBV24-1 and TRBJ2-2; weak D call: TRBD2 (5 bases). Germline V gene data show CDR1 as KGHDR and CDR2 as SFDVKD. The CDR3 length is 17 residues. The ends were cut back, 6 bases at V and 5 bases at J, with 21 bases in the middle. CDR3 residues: CATSFTLSGDYTGELFF. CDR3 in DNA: TGTGCCACCAGTTTTACTTTGTCCGGGGATTATACCGGGGAGCTGTTTTTT.

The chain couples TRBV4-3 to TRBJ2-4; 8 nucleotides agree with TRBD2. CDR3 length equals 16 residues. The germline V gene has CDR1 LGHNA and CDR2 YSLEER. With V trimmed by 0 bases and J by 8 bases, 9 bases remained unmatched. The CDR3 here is CASSQDRGGVGDIQYF. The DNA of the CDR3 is TGCGCCAGCAGCCAAGATCGGGGGGGAGTTGGGGACATTCAGTACTTC.

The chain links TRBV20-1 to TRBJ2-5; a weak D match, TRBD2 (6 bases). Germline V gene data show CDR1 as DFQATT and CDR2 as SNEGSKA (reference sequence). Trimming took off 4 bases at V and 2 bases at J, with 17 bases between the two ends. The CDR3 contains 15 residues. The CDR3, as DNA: TGCAGTGCTACCGTATCAGGAGGGAGGCAAGAGACCCAGTACTTC. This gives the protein CSATVSGGRQETQYF.

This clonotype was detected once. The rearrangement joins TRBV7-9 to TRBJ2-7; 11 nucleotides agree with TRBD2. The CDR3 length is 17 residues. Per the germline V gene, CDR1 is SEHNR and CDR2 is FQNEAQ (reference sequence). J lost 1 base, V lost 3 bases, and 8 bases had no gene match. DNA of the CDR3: TGTGCCAGCAGCTTGGCCCCGGGACTAGCGGCATCCTACGAGCAGTACTTC. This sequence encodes CASSLAPGLAASYEQYF.

CDR3 residues: CASSSTLTGVNEQFF. CDR3 nucleotides: TGTGCCAGCAGCTCGACCTTAACAGGGGTCAATGAGCAGTTCTTC. V is TRBV7-9 and J is TRBJ2-1; TRBD1 matches at 7 bases. The CDR3 loop spans 15 amino acids. V shed 4 bases and J 6 bases; nucleotides not matched to a gene: 9. Germline-derived CDR1 and CDR2 are SEHNR and FQNEAQ (reference sequence).

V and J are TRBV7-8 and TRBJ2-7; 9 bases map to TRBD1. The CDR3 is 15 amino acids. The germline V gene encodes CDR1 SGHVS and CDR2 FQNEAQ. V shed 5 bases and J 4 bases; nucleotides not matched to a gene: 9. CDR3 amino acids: CASSAGTGNLYEQYF. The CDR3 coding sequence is TGTGCCAGCAGCGCCGGGACAGGGAACCTTTACGAGCAGTACTTC.

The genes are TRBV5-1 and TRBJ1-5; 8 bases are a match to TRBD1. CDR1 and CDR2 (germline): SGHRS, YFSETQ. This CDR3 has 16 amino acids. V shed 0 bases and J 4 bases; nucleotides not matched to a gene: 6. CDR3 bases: TGCGCCAGCAGCTTGGGGGCAGGGGGCAGTAATCAGCCCCAGCATTTT. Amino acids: CASSLGAGGSNQPQHF.

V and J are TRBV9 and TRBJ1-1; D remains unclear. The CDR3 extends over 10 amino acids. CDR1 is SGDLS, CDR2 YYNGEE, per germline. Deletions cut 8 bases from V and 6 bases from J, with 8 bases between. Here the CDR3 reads CARETSEAFF. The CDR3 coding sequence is TGTGCCAGAGAGACTTCTGAAGCTTTCTTT. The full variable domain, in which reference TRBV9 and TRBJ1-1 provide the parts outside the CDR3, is DSGVTQTPKHLITATGQRVTLRCSPRSGDLSVYWYQQSLDQGLQFLIQYYNGEERAKGNILERFSAQQFPDLHSELNLSSLELGDSALYFCARETSEAFFGQGTRLTVV.

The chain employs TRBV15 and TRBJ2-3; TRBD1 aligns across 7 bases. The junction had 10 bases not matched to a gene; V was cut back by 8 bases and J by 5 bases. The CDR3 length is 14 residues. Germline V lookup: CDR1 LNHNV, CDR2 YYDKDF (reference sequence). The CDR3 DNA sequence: TGTGCCACCGGTGCACAGGGGTCCTTAGATACGCAGTATTTT. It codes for CATGAQGSLDTQYF.